The 9 T cell receptor beta chains reported below all come from one sample, sequenced in a study of response to subunit inactivated influenza vaccine. MiXCR, applied by TCRdb to the RT-PCR reads, yields one record per CDR3 protein. The data show under 950,000 distinct CDR3 sequences, 21% seen once. Source: PBMCs from blood, taken less than 6 days after vaccination. The receptors here all came from a man in his forties or fifties who received an inactivated influenza vaccine.

This clonotype was seen at least ten times. This chain uses TRBV6-2 or TRBV6-3 with TRBJ2-1; 10 bases are shared with TRBD2. The CDR3 runs 14 residues. V lost 2 bases, J lost 6 bases, and 1 base stayed unmatched. Looked up from germline, CDR1 is MNHEY and CDR2 is SVGEGT. Here the CDR3 DNA reads TGTGCCAGCAGTTACCTAGCGGGAGCCAATGAGCAGTTCTTC. Its protein product is CASSYLAGANEQFF.

There are a few counts of this clonotype. CDR3 amino acids: CASSFNRETQYF. In DNA, the CDR3 is TGTGCCAGCAGTTTTAACCGAGAGACCCAGTACTTC. The chain carries TRBV12-3 or TRBV12-4 and TRBJ2-5; D is unresolved. CDR3 size: 12 residues. V gave up 3 bases and J gave up 4 bases, with 6 bases separating them.

This chain connects TRBV5-5 to TRBJ2-7; D may be TRBD1 (5 bases). Trimming cost V 0 bases and J 0 bases, with 10 bases left between them. Germline V gene lookup returns CDR1 SGHKS and CDR2 YYEKEE (reference sequence). The CDR3 sequence is 15 residues long. The CDR3 reads CASSLVRVASYEQYF. CDR3 sequence (DNA): TGTGCCAGCAGCTTGGTCAGGGTAGCCTCCTACGAGCAGTACTTC. Variable domain in full (rest from reference TRBV5-5 and TRBJ2-7): DAGVTQSPTHLIKTRGQQVTLRCSPISGHKSVSWYQQVLGQGPQFIFQYYEKEERGRGNFPDRFSARQFPNYSSELNVNALLLGDSALYLCASSLVRVASYEQYFGPGTRLTVT.

V is TRBV7-2 and J is TRBJ1-3; unclear D gene. The CDR3 spans 12 residues. Germline V gene data show CDR1 as SGHTA and CDR2 as FQGNSA. The V and J ends lost 8 bases and 0 bases respectively, with 5 bases between them. The CDR3 nucleotides are TGTGCCAGCCGTCTCTCTGGAAACACCATATATTTT. Protein product: CASRLSGNTIYF.

The V and J genes are TRBV20-1 and TRBJ2-2; no firm D call. The CDR3 is 16 amino acids. Germline CDR1 reads DFQATT; CDR2 reads SNEGSKA (reference sequence). The ends were cut back, 2 bases at V and 7 bases at J, with 20 bases in the middle. The CDR3 here is CSARRARTAQNGELFF. The DNA for the CDR3 is TGCAGTGCTAGACGGGCTAGGACGGCACAAAACGGGGAGCTGTTTTTT.

This clonotype has just a few counts. The V gene is TRBV12-3 or TRBV12-4, the J gene TRBJ1-2; D possibly corresponds to TRBD1 (6 bases). The CDR3 extends over 14 amino acids. The V and J ends lost 3 bases and 8 bases respectively, with 16 bases between them. This CDR3 is CASSLGDIWAGYTF. The CDR3 DNA reads TGTGCCAGCAGTTTGGGGGACATATGGGCCGGCTACACCTTC.

J is TRBJ1-1 and V is TRBV29-1, with a weak D call TRBD1 (5 bases). Germline assignment: CDR1 SQVTM and CDR2 ANQGSEA. This CDR3 comprises 11 residues. V gave up 8 bases and J gave up 10 bases, with 17 bases separating them. CDR3 sequence: CSTQRGGLAFF. The CDR3 DNA sequence: TGCAGCACACAAAGGGGTGGTTTAGCTTTCTTT.

A few counts support this clonotype. The chain combines TRBV24-1 with TRBJ2-1; D is unclear. The CDR3 has 11 amino acids. Germline CDR1 is KGHDR and CDR2 is SFDVKD. V gave up 4 bases and J gave up 5 bases, with 2 bases separating them. This CDR3 is CATSENNEQFF. Written as DNA, the CDR3 is TGTGCCACCAGTGAGAACAATGAGCAGTTCTTC.

A few counts support this clonotype. The chain has TRBV4-2 and TRBJ1-6; D gene ambiguous. V lost 5 bases, J lost 1 base, and 15 bases lay in between. Per the germline V gene, CDR1 is LGHNA and CDR2 is YNFKEQ. This CDR3 contains 17 residues. The CDR3 DNA is TGTGCCAGCAGCTCCCGGAGGGAAGGGTCCTATAATTCACCCCTCCACTTT. Amino acids: CASSSRREGSYNSPLHF.